Presented here are 16 T cell receptor beta chains from one specimen sequenced in a study of blood T cell repertoires in COVID-19. Method: immunoSEQ multiplex PCR; TCRdb's copy keeps in-frame clones and lacks some. The data show approximately 92,000 clones, roughly 82% seen once. The sequenced material came from peripheral blood. The source of these receptors is an elderly man with acute or convalescent COVID-19.

The gene calls are TRBV9 and TRBJ2-5; D is possibly TRBD2 (5 bases). This CDR3 is built from 17 residues. The germline V and J ends were trimmed by 0 bases and 4 bases, with 19 bases remaining between them. From germline, CDR1 is SGDLS and CDR2 YYNGEE. CDR3 protein: CASSVDSPSEAAETQYF. DNA of the CDR3: TGTGCCAGCAGCGTAGATTCCCCGTCGGAGGCCGCAGAGACCCAGTACTTC.

This clone was seen a few times. CDR3 bases: TGTGCCAGCAGCGACTTCGGACTCCCCGAAGCTTTCTTT. The encoded protein is CASSDFGLPEAFF. The chain is built from TRBV3-1 (or the pseudogene TRBV3-2) and TRBJ1-1, with D unclear. The CDR3 has 13 residues. The germline gives CDR1 LGHDT, CDR2 YNNKEL (reference sequence). Between the trimmed V and J ends, which lost 5 bases and 8 bases, there was a span of 15 bases.

V gene TRBV19 combines with J gene TRBJ1-5; possibly TRBD1 for D (6 bases). The germline CDR1 and CDR2 sequences are LNHDA and SQIVND (reference sequence). CDR3 size: 14 residues. V shed 7 bases and J shed 6 bases, with 16 bases lying between them. This chain's CDR3 is CASNPGAGGQPQHF. CDR3 bases: TGTGCCAGTAACCCAGGGGCGGGGGGTCAGCCCCAGCATTTT.

This clone appeared a few times. This chain connects TRBV27 to TRBJ1-1; 7 positions agree with TRBD1. The germline V gene encodes CDR1 MNHEY and CDR2 SMNVEV (reference sequence). The CDR3 loop spans 12 amino acids. J gave up 10 bases and V 5 bases, and 7 bases lay outside the gene matches. The CDR3 DNA sequence: TGTGCCAGCAGTCGTAACAGGGGTGTAGCTTTCTTT. Translation gives CASSRNRGVAFF.

This clone was detected once. The chain has TRBV9 and TRBJ2-1, with 12 positions matching TRBD2. The CDR3 length is 13 residues. V lost 8 bases and J lost 10; bases outside the gene matches: 7. Germline assignment: CDR1 SGDLS and CDR2 YYNGEE. CDR3 DNA: TGTGCCAGTGCGAAACTAGCGGGAGGCGAGCAGTTCTTC. Its protein is CASAKLAGGEQFF.

This clone was observed a handful of times. This sequence joins TRBV16 and TRBJ2-1; 8 bases match TRBD1. The CDR3 is 17 amino acids. CDR1 and CDR2 (germline): KGHSY, FQNENV. With V trimmed by 5 bases and J by 7 bases, 16 bases remained unmatched. The CDR3 region has the DNA TGTGCCAGCAGCTTCTACCTTACAGGGGGAGGTAAGAATGAGCAGTTCTTC. Protein: CASSFYLTGGGKNEQFF. Full variable domain (outside the CDR3, taken from reference TRBV16 and TRBJ2-1): GEEVAQTPKHLVRGEGQKAKLYCAPIKGHSYVFWYQQVLKNEFKFLISFQNENVFDETGMPKERFSAKCLPNSPCSLEIQATKLEDSAVYFCASSFYLTGGGKNEQFFGPGTRLTVL.

This clone was counted a single time. V usage is TRBV10-1 and J usage is TRBJ2-3; 7 bases line up with TRBD2. The germline V gene encodes CDR1 WNHNN and CDR2 SYGVQD (reference sequence). With 0 bases clipped from V and 2 bases from J, the junction kept 8 bases outside the gene matches. This CDR3 has 17 residues. The CDR3 DNA sequence: TGCGCCAGCAGTGAGTCGAGCGGGGTTCCTGCCACAGATACGCAGTATTTT. This sequence encodes CASSESSGVPATDTQYF.

The genes are TRBV18 and TRBJ1-4, with 8 bases aligning to TRBD1. Trimming took 3 bases from V and 2 from J; bases not matched to a gene: 2. Germline V gene data show CDR1 as KGHSH and CDR2 as LQKENI. The CDR3 extends over 15 amino acids. CDR3 region: CASSPQGATNEKLFF. The CDR3 nucleotides read TGTGCCAGCTCACCTCAGGGGGCTACTAATGAAAAACTGTTTTTT.

The chain links TRBV4-3 to TRBJ1-4; TRBD1 is a possible D gene (5 bases). The CDR3 runs 15 residues. V was pared by 0 bases and J by 8 bases, with 13 bases between. The germline gives CDR1 LGHNA, CDR2 YSLEER. The CDR3 nucleotides read TGCGCCAGCAGCCAAGATGGGGCGTCCTACGAAAAACTGTTTTTT. This translates into CASSQDGASYEKLFF.

This chain uses TRBV18 with TRBJ1-2; no clear D gene. The CDR3 loop spans 12 amino acids. In germline, CDR1 is KGHSH, CDR2 LQKENI. Trimming shortened V by 2 bases and J by 6 bases, and 7 bases separated the two germline ends. CDR3 DNA: TGTGCCAGCTCACCAGGACTTAATGGCTACACCTTC. Translated: CASSPGLNGYTF.

The V gene is TRBV10-3, the J gene TRBJ2-7; 10 bases map to TRBD1. The CDR3 has 13 amino acids. The V segment lost 9 bases and the J segment 5 bases; nucleotides outside the gene matches: 7. CDR1 is ENHRY and CDR2 is SYGVKD in the germline V gene. CDR3 loop: CAIRTGGSDEQYF. The DNA for the CDR3 is TGTGCCATAAGGACAGGGGGATCAGACGAGCAGTACTTC.

In this sample, this clone turned up once. The chain links TRBV6-1 to TRBJ1-2, with no clear D. Germline CDR1 and CDR2: MNHNS and SASEGT. V was cut by 3 bases and J by 0 bases, with 11 bases left in between. The CDR3 sequence is 15 residues long. DNA of the CDR3: TGTGCCAGCAGTGAGTACACGGGAGCTAACTATGGCTACACCTTC. It translates to CASSEYTGANYGYTF.

The CDR3 nucleotides are TGCGCCATCGGGACTGACTTGAACAATGAGCAGTTCTTC. Protein sequence: CAIGTDLNNEQFF. V gene TRBV10-2 combines with J gene TRBJ2-1, with a possible D match to TRBD2 (6 bases). V was shortened by 10 bases and J by 5 bases, with 15 bases between the two germline ends. Germline assignment: CDR1 WSHSY and CDR2 SAAADI. The CDR3 has 13 amino acids.

The V and J genes are TRBV20-1 and TRBJ1-1, with D hard to call. The CDR3 consists of 12 residues. V was trimmed by 3 bases and J by 4 bases, leaving 9 bases between them. Germline lookup yields CDR1 DFQATT and CDR2 SNEGSKA (reference sequence). This CDR3 reads CSASLGSTEAFF. CDR3 in DNA: TGCAGTGCTAGTTTGGGGAGCACTGAAGCTTTCTTT.

The chain carries TRBV28 and TRBJ2-5; maybe TRBD1 (5 bases). This CDR3 spans 15 amino acids. Germline CDR1 and CDR2: MDHEN and SYDVKM. V lost 6 bases and J lost 5, with 19 bases in between. The CDR3 here is CASRQGPPQVETQYF. The CDR3 bases are TGTGCCAGCAGGCAGGGTCCGCCGCAAGTCGAGACCCAGTACTTC.

The rearrangement joins TRBV19 to TRBJ1-5; no clear D. CDR3 length: 12 residues. Germline assignment: CDR1 LNHDA and CDR2 SQIVND (reference sequence). V was cut by 11 bases and J by 3 bases, with 11 bases left in between. In DNA, the CDR3 is TGTGCCTCCGCGGGCCTCAATCAGCCCCAGCATTTT. Encoded protein: CASAGLNQPQHF.